The next 22 T cell receptor beta chains were all read from a single sample in a study of blood T cells in healthy people across ages. The second PCR ran about 7 to 12 cycles with a sample-barcoded 5' primer and J-beta primers. MiXCR was run by TCRdb on the 5' RACE reads, yielding one entry per CDR3 protein. The sample consists of roughly 700,000 distinct CDR3 sequences, more than 40% of them appearing once. Sequenced material: blood. These receptors all stem from a woman aged 55-70 years in good health.

This clonotype has more than one count but fewer than ten. The chain employs TRBV4-3 and TRBJ2-3; TRBD2 agrees at 11 bases. Trimming cost V 4 bases and J 5 bases; bases outside gene matches: 8. Germline-derived CDR1 and CDR2 are LGHNA and YSLEER. The length of the CDR3 is 16 residues. This CDR3 reads CASSRLLAGELDTQYF. The CDR3 DNA follows: TGCGCCAGCAGCCGGCTACTAGCGGGAGAATTAGATACGCAGTATTTT.

This clonotype was counted many times. Its ends do not fully match the called genes, so a read error is possible. This CDR3 reads CASSLGTSTDTQYF. The CDR3 DNA reads TGTGCCAGCAGCTTAGGCACTAGCACAGATACGCAGTATTTT. The chain joins TRBV5-1 to TRBJ2-3, with unresolved D. The CDR3 is 14 residues long. Germline CDR1 is SGHRS and CDR2 is YFSETQ.

The chain is built from TRBV7-9 and TRBJ2-3; no clear D gene. CDR3 size: 11 residues. CDR1 and CDR2 from the germline V gene are SEHNR and FQNEAQ (reference sequence). Trimming cost V 4 bases and J 6 bases, with 5 bases left between them. The CDR3 spells CASSWSDTQYF. The CDR3 DNA sequence: TGTGCCAGCAGCTGGAGCGATACGCAGTATTTT. Full variable domain (missing parts from reference TRBV7-9 and TRBJ2-3): DTGVSQNPRHKITKRGQNVTFRCDPISEHNRLYWYRQTLGQGPEFLTYFQNEAQLEKSRLLSDRFSAERPKGSFSTLEIQRTEQGDSAMYLCASSWSDTQYFGPGTRLTVL.

The rearrangement uses TRBV9 and TRBJ2-3, with D uncertain. Per germline, CDR1 SGDLS and CDR2 YYNGEE. The CDR3 totals 14 residues. Between the trimmed V and J ends, which lost 3 bases and 0 bases, there was a span of 8 bases. The DNA for the CDR3 is TGTGCCAGCAGCGCCCGATCTAGCACAGATACGCAGTATTTT. Translated, it gives CASSARSSTDTQYF. Full variable domain (missing parts from reference TRBV9 and TRBJ2-3): DSGVTQTPKHLITATGQRVTLRCSPRSGDLSVYWYQQSLDQGLQFLIQYYNGEERAKGNILERFSAQQFPDLHSELNLSSLELGDSALYFCASSARSSTDTQYFGPGTRLTVL.

This rearrangement joins TRBV7-9 to TRBJ2-6, with no clear D. Germline V lookup: CDR1 SEHNR, CDR2 FQNEAQ (reference sequence). Between the trimmed V and J ends, which lost 6 bases and 5 bases, there was a span of 14 bases. There are 15 residues in the CDR3. CDR3 in DNA: TGTGCCAGCAGTCTAGTATCGCTCTGGGCCAACGTCCTGACTTTC. Amino acids: CASSLVSLWANVLTF.

The chain uses TRBV10-3 and TRBJ2-3; a weak D match, TRBD2 (6 bases). The CDR3 covers 12 residues. Per germline, CDR1 ENHRY and CDR2 SYGVKD. V shed 8 bases and J shed 1 base, with 7 bases lying between them. DNA of the CDR3: TGTGCCATCGCTAGCGGCACAGATACGCAGTATTTT. This sequence encodes CAIASGTDTQYF.

This clonotype was found a few times. This chain links TRBV20-1 with TRBJ2-3; 8 bases are a match to TRBD2. The CDR3 loop spans 15 amino acids. V lost 1 base and J lost 2; bases outside the gene matches: 5. Germline V lookup: CDR1 DFQATT, CDR2 SNEGSKA (reference sequence). The CDR3 is CSARGSGGPTDTQYF. The CDR3 coding sequence is TGCAGTGCTAGAGGCTCGGGAGGGCCCACAGATACGCAGTATTTT.

V gene TRBV28 combines with J gene TRBJ1-5; D is undetermined. CDR3 length: 15 residues. Per the germline V gene, CDR1 is MDHEN and CDR2 is SYDVKM. The V gene lost 8 bases and the J gene lost 2 bases, with 16 bases spanning the gap. The CDR3 protein is CASLQRITGNQPQHF. The CDR3 DNA sequence: TGTGCCAGCTTACAAAGGATTACTGGCAATCAGCCCCAGCATTTT.

The V and J genes are TRBV20-1 and TRBJ2-1, with D hard to call. Germline V lookup: CDR1 DFQATT, CDR2 SNEGSKA (reference sequence). The CDR3 spans 11 residues. Trimming pared 3 bases from V and 6 bases from J, leaving 6 bases between. The CDR3 DNA reads as TGCAGTGCTAGCAATATCAATGAGCAGTTCTTC. This encodes CSASNINEQFF.

This clonotype was observed a handful of times. A much bigger clone sits one base away, suggesting this may be a read error. The chain recombines TRBV29-1 with TRBJ2-7, with D perhaps matching TRBD1 (5 bases). V gave up 4 bases and J gave up 2 bases, with 6 bases separating them. The CDR3 contains 11 residues. The germline V gene encodes CDR1 SQVTM and CDR2 ANQGSEA. The CDR3 here is CSVVQAYEQYF. Written as DNA, the CDR3 is TGCAGCGTTGTACAGGCCTACGAGCAGTACTTC.

In its sample, this clonotype was seen a few times. The chain carries TRBV5-6 and TRBJ2-3, with D maybe TRBD1 (5 bases). V lost 0 bases, J lost 0 bases, and 11 bases lay in between. The CDR3 runs to 16 residues. Germline V lookup: CDR1 SGHDT, CDR2 YYEEEE. The CDR3: CASSLGGAGSTDTQYF. Written as DNA, the CDR3 is TGTGCCAGCAGCTTGGGTGGGGCCGGTAGCACAGATACGCAGTATTTT.

In regard to this clonotype: Given a much more abundant clone one base away, this may be a read error. This chain's CDR3 is CASSPLREEADEQYF. As DNA, the CDR3 is TGCGCCAGCAGTCCTCTAAGGGAGGAGGCGGACGAGCAGTACTTC. V gene TRBV10-1 combines with J gene TRBJ2-5, with a weak D call TRBD2 (6 bases). TRBJ2-7 matches the DNA end more closely, so the J call is doubtful. This CDR3 comprises 15 residues. Germline CDR1 and CDR2: WNHNN and SYGVQD (reference sequence).

This clonotype was observed a few times. The chain uses TRBV6-6 and TRBJ2-7; TRBD2 is a possible D gene (5 bases). The length of the CDR3 is 13 residues. V lost 0 bases and J lost 3, with 6 bases in between. Germline CDR1 is MNHNY and CDR2 is SVGAGI (reference sequence). This CDR3 is CASSYSRGYEQYF. The CDR3 nucleotides are TGTGCCAGCAGTTACTCCCGGGGCTACGAGCAGTACTTC.

This clonotype has more than one count but fewer than ten. The chain recombines TRBV6-2 or TRBV6-3 with TRBJ2-1; D is undetermined. Germline CDR1 and CDR2: MNHEY and SVGEGT. Trimming removed 2 bases from V and 13 bases from J, with 9 bases in between. This CDR3 contains 11 residues. As DNA, the CDR3 is TGTGCCAGCAGTTACGACTTGCACCAGTTCTTC. This encodes CASSYDLHQFF.

The rearrangement joins TRBV18 to TRBJ1-2; D gene unclear. The CDR3 length is 13 residues. The V and J ends lost 2 bases and 8 bases respectively, with 12 bases between them. CDR1 KGHSH and CDR2 LQKENI come from the germline V gene. The CDR3 reads CASSPTVILGYTF. The DNA of the CDR3 is TGTGCCAGCTCACCAACAGTGATCTTGGGCTACACCTTC.

This clonotype has only one observation. The rearrangement uses TRBV20-1 and TRBJ2-7, with TRBD2 matching 7 bases. J gave up 3 bases and V 0 bases, and 8 bases lay outside the gene matches. The CDR3 runs 15 residues. Germline CDR1 is DFQATT and CDR2 is SNEGSKA (reference sequence). CDR3 residues: CSARDRVGLNYEQYF. Written as DNA, the CDR3 is TGCAGTGCTAGAGATCGGGTGGGACTAAACTACGAGCAGTACTTC.

This clonotype was observed a few times. The chain recombines TRBV7-2 with TRBJ2-1; TRBD2 matches at 10 bases. Germline V gives CDR1 SGHTA, CDR2 FQGNSA. The CDR3 length is 20 residues. CDR3 sequence reads: CASTGKIWLAGANFGNEQFF. The CDR3 region has the DNA TGTGCTTCGACGGGAAAGATTTGGCTAGCGGGAGCCAATTTTGGGAATGAGCAGTTCTTC.

The rearrangement joins TRBV20-1 to TRBJ2-7, with D possibly TRBD2 on 6 matching bases. The length of the CDR3 is 16 residues. The V end lost 1 base, the J end lost 5 bases, and 21 bases lay between the germline ends. CDR1 and CDR2 from the germline V gene are DFQATT and SNEGSKA (reference sequence). CDR3: CSARAVGLRGKDEQYF. CDR3 bases: TGCAGTGCTAGAGCTGTGGGACTTCGGGGGAAAGACGAGCAGTACTTC.

This clonotype has a count of ten or more. The chain recombines TRBV4-1 with TRBJ2-1; 13 nucleotides agree with TRBD2. This CDR3 comprises 15 residues. CDR1 is MGHRA, CDR2 YSYEKL, per germline. With V trimmed by 3 bases and J by 8 bases, 4 bases remained unmatched. CDR3 sequence (DNA): TGCGCCAGCAGCCAGCGGACTAGCGGGAGCCATGAGCAGTTCTTC. Its translation: CASSQRTSGSHEQFF.

A few counts support this clonotype. The chain has TRBV3-1 and TRBJ2-7, with TRBD2 identical over 11 bases. J lost 6 bases, V lost 4 bases, and 5 bases had no gene match. Germline CDR1 reads LGHDT; CDR2 reads YNNKEL (reference sequence). This CDR3 region has 14 residues. The CDR3 nucleotides are TGTGCCAGCAGCCTAGGACTAGCGGGCCGCGAGCAGTACTTC. This codes for CASSLGLAGREQYF.

The chain recombines TRBV9 with TRBJ2-5, with 11 bases aligning to TRBD2. Trimming removed 3 bases from V and 2 bases from J; junction bases left unmatched: 6. The CDR3 runs 16 residues. In germline, CDR1 is SGDLS, CDR2 YYNGEE. This CDR3 is CASSGPGLAVQETQYF. CDR3 sequence (DNA): TGTGCCAGCAGCGGACCGGGACTAGCGGTACAAGAGACCCAGTACTTC. Looking up the rest from reference TRBV9 and TRBJ2-5 gives the full variable domain: DSGVTQTPKHLITATGQRVTLRCSPRSGDLSVYWYQQSLDQGLQFLIQYYNGEERAKGNILERFSAQQFPDLHSELNLSSLELGDSALYFCASSGPGLAVQETQYFGPGTRLLVL.

This clonotype has at least ten counts. V is TRBV7-2 and J is TRBJ2-5, with 9 bases matching TRBD2. J gave up 5 bases and V 7 bases, and 11 bases lay outside the gene matches. The CDR3 runs to 15 residues. The germline gives CDR1 SGHTA, CDR2 FQGNSA. For the CDR3, the DNA is TGTGCCAGCAAGGATCAGGGACTAGCCTGGGAGACCCAGTACTTC. This codes for CASKDQGLAWETQYF. Complete variable domain (other parts from reference TRBV7-2 and TRBJ2-5): GAGVSQSPSNKVTEKGKDVELRCDPISGHTALYWYRQSLGQGLEFLIYFQGNSAPDKSGLPSDRFSAERTGGSVSTLTIQRTQQEDSAVYLCASKDQGLAWETQYFGPGTRLLVL.